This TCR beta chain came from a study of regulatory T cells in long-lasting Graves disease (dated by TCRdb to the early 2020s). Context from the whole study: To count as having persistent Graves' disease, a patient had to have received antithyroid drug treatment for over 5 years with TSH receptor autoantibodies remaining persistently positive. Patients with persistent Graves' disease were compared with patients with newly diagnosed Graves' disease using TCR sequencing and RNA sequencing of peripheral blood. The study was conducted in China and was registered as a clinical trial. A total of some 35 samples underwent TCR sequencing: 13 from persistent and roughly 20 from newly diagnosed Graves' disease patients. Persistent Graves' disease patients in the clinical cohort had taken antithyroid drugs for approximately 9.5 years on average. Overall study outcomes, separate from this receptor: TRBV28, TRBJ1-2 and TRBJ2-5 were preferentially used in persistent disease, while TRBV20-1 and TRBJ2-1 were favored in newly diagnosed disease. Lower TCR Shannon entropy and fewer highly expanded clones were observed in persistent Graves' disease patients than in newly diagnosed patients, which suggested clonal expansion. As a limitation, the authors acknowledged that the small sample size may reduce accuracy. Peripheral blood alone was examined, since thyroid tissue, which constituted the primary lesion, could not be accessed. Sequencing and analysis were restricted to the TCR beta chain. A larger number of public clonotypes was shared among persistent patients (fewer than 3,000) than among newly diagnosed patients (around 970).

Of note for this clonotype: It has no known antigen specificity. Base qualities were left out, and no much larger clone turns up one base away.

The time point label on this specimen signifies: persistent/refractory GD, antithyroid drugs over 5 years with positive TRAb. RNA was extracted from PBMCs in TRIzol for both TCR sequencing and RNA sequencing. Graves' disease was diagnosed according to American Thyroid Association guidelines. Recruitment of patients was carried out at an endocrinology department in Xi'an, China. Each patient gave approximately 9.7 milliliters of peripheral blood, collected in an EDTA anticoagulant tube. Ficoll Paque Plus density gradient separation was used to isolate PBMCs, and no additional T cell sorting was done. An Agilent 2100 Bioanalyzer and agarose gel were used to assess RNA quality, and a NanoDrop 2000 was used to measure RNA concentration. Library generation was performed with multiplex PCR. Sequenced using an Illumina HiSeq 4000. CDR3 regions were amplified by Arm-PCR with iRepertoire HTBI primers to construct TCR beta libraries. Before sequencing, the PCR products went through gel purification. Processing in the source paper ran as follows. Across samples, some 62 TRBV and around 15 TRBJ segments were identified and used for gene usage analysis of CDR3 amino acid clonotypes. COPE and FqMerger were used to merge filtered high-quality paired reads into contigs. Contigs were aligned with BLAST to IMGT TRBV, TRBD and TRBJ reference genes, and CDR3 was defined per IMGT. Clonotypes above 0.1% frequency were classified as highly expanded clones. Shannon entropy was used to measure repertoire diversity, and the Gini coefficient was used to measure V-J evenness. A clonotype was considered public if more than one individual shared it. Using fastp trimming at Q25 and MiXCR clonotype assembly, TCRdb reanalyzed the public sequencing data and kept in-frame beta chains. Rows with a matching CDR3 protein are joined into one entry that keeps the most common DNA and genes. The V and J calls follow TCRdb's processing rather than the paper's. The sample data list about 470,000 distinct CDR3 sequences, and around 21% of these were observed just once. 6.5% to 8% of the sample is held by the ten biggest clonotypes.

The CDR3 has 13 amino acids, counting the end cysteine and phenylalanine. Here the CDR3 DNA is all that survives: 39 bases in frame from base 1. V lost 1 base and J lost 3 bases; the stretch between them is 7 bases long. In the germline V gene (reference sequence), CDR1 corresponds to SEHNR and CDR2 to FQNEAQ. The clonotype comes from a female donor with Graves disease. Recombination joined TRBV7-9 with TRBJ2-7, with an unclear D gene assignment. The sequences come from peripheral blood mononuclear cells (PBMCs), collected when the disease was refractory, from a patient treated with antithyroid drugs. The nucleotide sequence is TGTGCCAGCAGCTTAGACAGCCTCTACGAGCAGTACTTC. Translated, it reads CASSLDSLYEQYF.